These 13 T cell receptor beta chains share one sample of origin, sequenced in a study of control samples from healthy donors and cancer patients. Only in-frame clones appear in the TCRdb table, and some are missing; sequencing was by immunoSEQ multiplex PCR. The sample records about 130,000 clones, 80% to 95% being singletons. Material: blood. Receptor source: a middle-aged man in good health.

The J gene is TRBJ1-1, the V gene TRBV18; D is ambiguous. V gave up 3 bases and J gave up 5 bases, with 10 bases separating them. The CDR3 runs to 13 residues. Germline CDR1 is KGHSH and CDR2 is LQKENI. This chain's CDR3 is CASSPHPSTEAFF. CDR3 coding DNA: TGTGCCAGCTCACCCCATCCTTCTACTGAAGCTTTCTTT.

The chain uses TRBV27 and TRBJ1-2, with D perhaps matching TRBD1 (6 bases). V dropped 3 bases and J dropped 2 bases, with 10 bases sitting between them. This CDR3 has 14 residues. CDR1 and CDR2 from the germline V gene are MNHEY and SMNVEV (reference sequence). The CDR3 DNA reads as TGTGCCAGCAGTTTGAGAGGGGGGAACTATGGCTACACCTTC. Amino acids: CASSLRGGNYGYTF.

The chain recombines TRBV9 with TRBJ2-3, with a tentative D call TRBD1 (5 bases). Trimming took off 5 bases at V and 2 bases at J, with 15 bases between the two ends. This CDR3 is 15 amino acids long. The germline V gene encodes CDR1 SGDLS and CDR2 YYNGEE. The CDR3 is CASSGRQFSTDTQYF. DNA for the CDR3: TGTGCCAGCAGTGGTAGACAGTTCTCCACAGATACGCAGTATTTT.

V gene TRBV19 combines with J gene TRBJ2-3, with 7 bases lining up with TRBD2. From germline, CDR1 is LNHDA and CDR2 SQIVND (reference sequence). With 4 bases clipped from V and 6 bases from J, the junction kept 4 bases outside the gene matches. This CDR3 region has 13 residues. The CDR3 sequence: CASSTGGGDTQYF. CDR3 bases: TGTGCCAGTAGTACGGGAGGCGGGGATACGCAGTATTTT.

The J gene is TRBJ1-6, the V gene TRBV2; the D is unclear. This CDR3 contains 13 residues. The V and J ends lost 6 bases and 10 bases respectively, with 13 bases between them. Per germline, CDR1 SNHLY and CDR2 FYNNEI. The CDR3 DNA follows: TGTGCCAGCAGGCAAAGGGAAGAGTCACCCCTCCACTTT. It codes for CASRQREESPLHF.

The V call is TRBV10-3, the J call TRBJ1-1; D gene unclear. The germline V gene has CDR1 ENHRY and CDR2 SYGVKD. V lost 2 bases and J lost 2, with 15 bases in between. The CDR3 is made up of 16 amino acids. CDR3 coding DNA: TGTGCCATCAGTGAGATGGGTCAGCGATATAACACTGAAGCTTTCTTT. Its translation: CAISEMGQRYNTEAFF.

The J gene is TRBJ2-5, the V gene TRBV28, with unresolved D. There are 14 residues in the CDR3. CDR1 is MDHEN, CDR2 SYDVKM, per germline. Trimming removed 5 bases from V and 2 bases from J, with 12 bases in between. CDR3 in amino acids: CASSPPGRQETQYF. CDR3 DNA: TGTGCCAGCAGTCCACCGGGCCGACAAGAGACCCAGTACTTC.

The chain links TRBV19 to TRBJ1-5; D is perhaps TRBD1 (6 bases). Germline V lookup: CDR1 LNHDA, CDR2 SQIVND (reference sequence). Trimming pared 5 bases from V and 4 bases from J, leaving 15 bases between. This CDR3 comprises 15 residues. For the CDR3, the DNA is TGTGCCAGTAGTCCCCCAGGGGCCGTGAATCAGCCCCAGCATTTT. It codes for CASSPPGAVNQPQHF.

This chain's CDR3 is CASSSRTAQISYNEQFF. The CDR3 DNA sequence: TGTGCCAGCAGCTCCAGGACAGCCCAAATCTCCTACAATGAGCAGTTCTTC. This rearrangement joins TRBV5-4 to TRBJ2-1; possibly TRBD1 for D (6 bases). CDR3 length equals 17 residues. V lost 3 bases and J 0 bases, leaving 16 bases between the germline ends. Germline loops: CDR1 SGHNT, CDR2 YYREEE (reference sequence).

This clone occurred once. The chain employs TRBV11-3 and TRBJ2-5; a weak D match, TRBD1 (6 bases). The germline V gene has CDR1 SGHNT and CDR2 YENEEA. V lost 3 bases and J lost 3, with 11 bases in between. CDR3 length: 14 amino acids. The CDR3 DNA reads TGTGCCAGCAGCTTGTGGGGACAAGAAGAGACCCAGTACTTC. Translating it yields CASSLWGQEETQYF.

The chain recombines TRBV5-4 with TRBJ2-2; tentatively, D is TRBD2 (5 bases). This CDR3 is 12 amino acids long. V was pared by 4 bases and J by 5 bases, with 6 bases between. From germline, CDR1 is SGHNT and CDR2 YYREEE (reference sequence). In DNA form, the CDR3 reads TGTGCCAGCAGCACGGGGACCGGGGAGCTGTTTTTT. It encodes CASSTGTGELFF.

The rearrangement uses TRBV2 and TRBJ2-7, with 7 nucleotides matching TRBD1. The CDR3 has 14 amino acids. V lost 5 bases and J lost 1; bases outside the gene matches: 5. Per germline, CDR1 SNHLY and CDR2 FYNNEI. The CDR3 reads CASSPRGTSYEQYF. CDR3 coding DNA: TGTGCCAGCAGTCCCAGGGGGACATCCTACGAGCAGTACTTC. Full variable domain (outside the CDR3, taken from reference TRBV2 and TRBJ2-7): EPEVTQTPSHQVTQMGQEVILRCVPISNHLYFYWYRQILGQKVEFLVSFYNNEISEKSEIFDDQFSVERPDGSNFTLKIRSTKLEDSAMYFCASSPRGTSYEQYFGPGTRLTVT.

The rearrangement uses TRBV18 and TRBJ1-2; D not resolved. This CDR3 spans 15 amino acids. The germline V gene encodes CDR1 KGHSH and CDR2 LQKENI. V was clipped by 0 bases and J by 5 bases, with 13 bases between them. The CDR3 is CASSPPSIRGYGYTF. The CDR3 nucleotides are TGTGCCAGCTCACCACCTTCCATACGAGGGTATGGCTACACCTTC.